The present TCR beta chain was sequenced within a study of blood T cell repertoires in COVID-19. About the study: Whether acute or convalescent, the COVID-19 samples came from the United States, Italy and Spain.

Authors' analysis steps: Researchers report that nucleated cell counts were estimated from reference gene primer amplification. Sequenced by immunoSEQ multiplex PCR; TCRdb stores in-frame clones only, minus some. That table supplies the V and J calls and clone size; D and trimming were determined from the DNA. The sample holds about 360,000 clones, approximately 86% seen once. Trimming removed 6 bases from V and 1 base from J; junction bases left unmatched: 7. Germline CDR1 SNHLY, CDR2 FYNNEI. The CDR3 has 15 residues. The sample taken for sequencing was peripheral blood. This TCR was sampled from a human donor in a cohort sampled during active COVID-19. The chain has TRBV2 and TRBJ1-1; 8 bases align to TRBD1. Here the CDR3 reads CASSHRTGRNTEAFF. The CDR3 region has the DNA TGTGCCAGCAGCCATAGGACAGGGAGGAACACTGAAGCTTTCTTT.